The clone carrying this TCR beta chain was counted many times. The antigen remains unidentified. This specimen comes from a study of neurological immune-mediated disorders. General study points: Private repertoires in all groups were suggested by the finding that expanded clones across subjects shared no CDR3 amino acid sequences.

TCRdb called the 5' RACE reads again in MiXCR, with one record for every CDR3 protein. The sample includes around 100,000 distinct CDR3 sequences, approximately 11% of them seen just once. With V trimmed by 3 bases and J by 7 bases, 5 bases remained unmatched. This CDR3 contains 14 residues. Looked up from germline, CDR1 is SGHRS and CDR2 is YFSETQ. Time point of the sample: longitudinal time-point 3. The J gene is TRBJ1-5, the V gene TRBV5-1; 9 positions agree with TRBD1. Source material: PBMCs. The origin of this receptor is a female donor with HTLV-1-associated myelopathy (HAM/TSP). The CDR3 here is CASSSGTGKQPQHF. CDR3 sequence (DNA): TGCGCCAGCAGCTCCGGGACAGGGAAGCAGCCCCAGCATTTT.